This note documents a single TCR beta chain sequence. Other nucleotide sequences in the sample specify the same CDR3. The sample is drawn from a study of blood T cell repertoires in COVID-19. In the study overall: Both acute and convalescent COVID-19 samples were obtained from the United States, Italy and Spain. In each case, the material was cDNA or gDNA derived from T cells, B-cell-depleted T cells, or PBMCs.

Authors' processing steps: Counts of nucleated cells, estimated from reference gene primer amplification, were obtained. The assay was immunoSEQ multiplex PCR, and TCRdb's table has in-frame clones only and misses some. V, J and clone size were drawn from that table, and D and trimming were deduced from the DNA. The sample holds under 150,000 clones, approximately 84% seen once. Germline-derived CDR1 and CDR2 are SGHRS and YFSETQ. V lost 0 bases to trimming and J lost 2 bases; unmatched junction nucleotides: 4. There are 15 residues in the CDR3. The TCR originated in a man in his forties with acute or convalescent COVID-19. The sequenced sample consisted of peripheral blood. The chain has TRBV5-1 and TRBJ2-7, with 8 positions matching TRBD1. The CDR3 region is CASSLGQGAAYEQYF. The CDR3 nucleotides read TGCGCCAGCAGCTTGGGCCAGGGGGCAGCCTACGAGCAGTACTTC.